The present TCR beta chain was sequenced within a study of shared clonotypes between healthy human individuals. A word on this clone: The antigen is unknown.

CD45RO-negative, CCR7-positively selected cells formed the naive CD8 fraction, excluding terminally differentiated effector memory CD45RA+ cells. Produced via immunoSEQ multiplex PCR; TCRdb's table is partial and in-frame only. This sample has just over 2,000,000 clones, with about 95% found just once. The CDR3 consists of 11 residues. Between the trimmed V and J ends, which lost 8 bases and 6 bases, there was a span of 10 bases. Germline V lookup: CDR1 MNHNS, CDR2 SASEGT. Overall study results and limits: Incomplete sequencing of sorted subsets was indicated by rarefaction despite large depth.

Sequenced material: naive CD8+ T cells sorted from blood. This TCR was sampled from a man younger than 35 in good health. The V call is TRBV6-1, the J call TRBJ1-1; the D is unclear. CDR3 in DNA: TGTGCCAGCGGCGACGGCGCTGAAGCTTTCTTT. It translates to CASGDGAEAFF.